Presented here are 19 T cell receptor beta chains from one specimen sequenced in a study of cytomegalovirus exposure and HLA in healthy donors. Use of 60 Vbeta and 13 Jbeta primers characterized the PCR. Measured with immunoSEQ multiplex PCR; TCRdb has only the in-frame clones, and not every one. Of 130,000 to 150,000 clones listed, around 80% are singletons. Sequencing used PBMCs. The receptors shown here come from a man aged 30 to 45 in good health and CMV-seronegative.

The V and J genes are TRBV6-5 and TRBJ2-3; tentatively, D is TRBD2 (5 bases). This CDR3 has 13 residues. Trimming left V 5 bases short and J 2 bases short, with 8 bases between. Germline V gives CDR1 MNHEY, CDR2 SVGAGI. The CDR3 region is CASSRGITDTQYF. The CDR3 DNA sequence: TGTGCCAGCAGTAGAGGGATCACAGATACGCAGTATTTT.

This clone was counted between two and nine times. The same CDR3 is also encoded by other DNA sequences in this sample. The CDR3 bases are TGTGCCAGCAGTTATAGCAGGGTCCCTAATCAGCCCCAGCATTTT. It translates to CASSYSRVPNQPQHF. The chain employs TRBV6-5 and TRBJ1-5; TRBD1 is a possible D gene (5 bases). Trimming removed 3 bases from V and 4 bases from J, with 13 bases in between. CDR3 length equals 15 residues. The germline V gene has CDR1 MNHEY and CDR2 SVGAGI.

This chain uses TRBV29-1 with TRBJ2-7; TRBD1 matches at 8 bases. This CDR3 has 18 residues. Germline CDR1 and CDR2: SQVTM and ANQGSEA. V lost 1 base, J lost 2 bases, and 16 bases stayed unmatched. The CDR3 DNA is TGCAGCGTTGAAGTTAGGGGACAGGCCCTCGAAAAACCCTACGAGCAGTACTTC. Encoded protein: CSVEVRGQALEKPYEQYF.

V gene TRBV15 combines with J gene TRBJ1-5, with D uncertain. The germline V gene has CDR1 LNHNV and CDR2 YYDKDF (reference sequence). The CDR3 extends over 15 amino acids. Trimming cost V 0 bases and J 3 bases, with 9 bases left between them. CDR3 loop: CATSRDPGSNQPQHF. The CDR3 DNA sequence: TGTGCCACCAGCAGAGATCCGGGATCCAATCAGCCCCAGCATTTT.

The table lists this clone with a few counts. The V and J genes are TRBV5-1 and TRBJ1-4, with 7 nucleotides matching TRBD1. The CDR3 has 16 residues. In germline, CDR1 is SGHRS, CDR2 YFSETQ. Trimming cost V 4 bases and J 12 bases; bases outside gene matches: 18. Here the CDR3 DNA reads TGCGCCAGCAGCACCCGGACAGGTTATGGTGGTGTGGAACTGTTTTTT. Protein product: CASSTRTGYGGVELFF.

The chain links TRBV19 to TRBJ1-5; D remains unclear. CDR1 and CDR2 (germline): LNHDA, SQIVND (reference sequence). V gave up 6 bases and J gave up 3 bases, with 9 bases separating them. The CDR3 runs 13 residues. The CDR3 region has the DNA TGTGCCAGTAGCGGGGATCCCAATCAGCCCCAGCATTTT. Its translation is CASSGDPNQPQHF.

This clone was picked up one time. The chain joins TRBV28 to TRBJ1-3; possibly TRBD1 for D (6 bases). CDR1 and CDR2 (germline): MDHEN, SYDVKM. The CDR3 length is 14 residues. V was clipped by 6 bases and J by 4 bases, with 13 bases between them. In DNA form, the CDR3 reads TGTGCCAGCAGCCTTGGACAGAGAGGAAACACCATATATTTT. Residues: CASSLGQRGNTIYF.

In nucleotides, the CDR3 is TGTGCCAGCAGTAAGCCGGGACTGGGCCACAATGAGCAGTTCTTC. Translating it yields CASSKPGLGHNEQFF. The rearrangement joins TRBV27 to TRBJ2-1; D is perhaps TRBD2 (6 bases). Germline CDR1 MNHEY, CDR2 SMNVEV (reference sequence). There are 15 residues in the CDR3. The V end lost 5 bases, the J end lost 5 bases, and 16 bases lay between the germline ends.

The CDR3 DNA reads TGCGCCAGCAGCTTGGAAAGAGCCTACGAGCAGTACTTC. Translated: CASSLERAYEQYF. J is TRBJ2-7 and V is TRBV5-1, with D hard to call. The CDR3 has 13 amino acids. Germline CDR1 and CDR2: SGHRS and YFSETQ. V lost 0 bases and J lost 2, with 6 bases in between.

The chain employs TRBV5-6 and TRBJ2-3, with 10 bases that match TRBD2. V lost 4 bases and J lost 4; bases outside the gene matches: 12. CDR3 length: 17 amino acids. Germline CDR1 and CDR2: SGHDT and YYEEEE. This CDR3 reads CASSPLPLAGTSDTQYF. In nucleotides, the CDR3 is TGTGCCAGCAGCCCACTACCACTAGCGGGGACCTCAGATACGCAGTATTTT.

V is TRBV28 and J is TRBJ2-2; tentatively, D is TRBD1 (5 bases). In germline, CDR1 is MDHEN, CDR2 SYDVKM. This CDR3 spans 15 amino acids. The V end lost 3 bases, the J end lost 1 base, and 9 bases lay between the germline ends. The CDR3 region has the DNA TGTGCCAGCAGTTTGTGGGGCAGGAACACCGGGGAGCTGTTTTTT. It is translated as CASSLWGRNTGELFF.

This clone turned up a few times. This sequence joins TRBV27 and TRBJ1-2, with 9 nucleotides matching TRBD1. V dropped 5 bases and J dropped 1; count of bases not matched to a gene: 2. Germline assignment: CDR1 MNHEY and CDR2 SMNVEV (reference sequence). The CDR3 length is 14 residues. CDR3 residues: CASSPGQGNYGYTF. The DNA for the CDR3 is TGTGCCAGCAGTCCGGGACAGGGTAACTATGGCTACACCTTC.

The sample holds a few counts of this clone. The same CDR3 arises from other DNA sequences in this sample as well. The V gene is TRBV6-5, the J gene TRBJ1-1; possibly TRBD1 for D (5 bases). Trimming took 2 bases from V and 2 from J, leaving 6 bases between them. Germline loops: CDR1 MNHEY, CDR2 SVGAGI. CDR3 length: 13 residues. This CDR3 reads CASSYRGNTEAFF. The DNA for the CDR3 is TGTGCCAGCAGTTACAGGGGAAACACTGAAGCTTTCTTT.

This chain uses TRBV6-1 with TRBJ1-4; 7 bases map to TRBD1. The CDR3 has 16 amino acids. J was trimmed by 0 bases and V by 4 bases; bases with no gene match: 5. The germline V gene encodes CDR1 MNHNS and CDR2 SASEGT. The CDR3 sequence is CASSVHGTATNEKLFF. The CDR3 nucleotides read TGTGCCAGCAGTGTCCACGGGACAGCAACTAATGAAAAACTGTTTTTT.

The chain couples TRBV6-5 to TRBJ1-1; 10 bases line up with TRBD1. The CDR3 length is 14 residues. CDR1 MNHEY and CDR2 SVGAGI come from the germline V gene. The V and J ends lost 7 bases and 6 bases, in that order; junction bases with no gene match: 8. CDR3 sequence: CASKVRDRGPEAFF. The CDR3 DNA follows: TGTGCCAGCAAAGTACGGGACAGGGGACCTGAAGCTTTCTTT.

The chain carries TRBV7-9 and TRBJ2-7; 9 nucleotides agree with TRBD1. This CDR3 contains 16 residues. Germline trimming cut 4 bases from V and 6 bases from J; bases unmatched to any gene: 13. CDR1 and CDR2 from the germline V gene are SEHNR and FQNEAQ (reference sequence). The CDR3 spells CASSSTAGTGKREQYF. For the CDR3, the DNA is TGTGCCAGCAGCTCGACGGCCGGGACAGGGAAGCGCGAGCAGTACTTC.

There are a few counts of this clone. The V call is TRBV6-4, the J call TRBJ1-2; perhaps TRBD1 as D (6 bases). Per germline, CDR1 MRHNA and CDR2 SNTAGT. CDR3 length: 15 amino acids. V shed 5 bases and J shed 4 bases, with 17 bases lying between them. In DNA, the CDR3 is TGTGCCAGCAGTCCACACACTACAGGGTCCTATGGCTACACCTTC. This codes for CASSPHTTGSYGYTF.

CDR3 nucleotides: TGCGCCAGCAAGGCTAGCGGGAGCCCAGATACGCAGTATTTT. Protein: CASKASGSPDTQYF. J is TRBJ2-3 and V is TRBV5-1; 10 positions match TRBD2. The V and J ends lost 6 bases and 4 bases, in that order; junction bases with no gene match: 5. The germline CDR1 and CDR2 sequences are SGHRS and YFSETQ. This CDR3 spans 14 amino acids.

The chain is built from TRBV5-6 and TRBJ2-1; 10 bases are shared with TRBD2. The CDR3 is made up of 15 amino acids. After removal of 4 bases from V and 6 bases from J, the junction contained 7 bases not matched to a gene. CDR1 and CDR2 from the germline V gene are SGHDT and YYEEEE. CDR3 nucleotides: TGTGCCAGCAGCCAGGGACTAGCGTTAGGCAATGAGCAGTTCTTC. Its protein is CASSQGLALGNEQFF.